These 24 T cell receptor beta chains were sequenced from one sample in a study of graft-versus-host responses after intestinal transplantation. The antigens of these receptors remain unknown. Repertoires were generated with immunoSEQ multiplex PCR, while TCRdb's copy carries only in-frame clones and drops some. Among fewer than 120,000 clones listed, roughly 95% were seen once. The sequences come from unstimulated CD8+ T cells sorted from spleen or lymph node cells, collected before intestinal transplant. These receptors all stem from a human donor who received an intestinal transplant.

The rearrangement joins TRBV19 to TRBJ2-6, with no clear D. V dropped 7 bases and J dropped 1 base, with 8 bases sitting between them. The CDR3 has 14 amino acids. Germline lookup yields CDR1 LNHDA and CDR2 SQIVND (reference sequence). The CDR3 region has the DNA TGTGCCAGTAACGAAGTGTCTGGGGCCAACGTCCTGACTTTC. The encoded protein is CASNEVSGANVLTF.

The chain has TRBV29-1 and TRBJ2-5; D is undetermined. From germline, CDR1 is SQVTM and CDR2 ANQGSEA. This CDR3 has 15 amino acids. V gave up 1 base and J gave up 2 bases, with 14 bases separating them. CDR3 coding DNA: TGCAGCGTTGAAGTGATGCACCCCGTGCAAGAGACCCAGTACTTC. It encodes CSVEVMHPVQETQYF.

The V and J genes are TRBV7-3 and TRBJ2-3, with 7 bases lining up with TRBD2. J gave up 0 bases and V 5 bases, and 2 bases lay outside the gene matches. The germline CDR1 and CDR2 sequences are SGHTA and FQGTGA. This CDR3 is 14 amino acids long. CDR3 loop: CASSLSGSTDTQYF. The CDR3 DNA reads as TGTGCCAGCAGCCTTAGCGGGAGCACAGATACGCAGTATTTT.

V usage is TRBV29-1 and J usage is TRBJ2-1; 12 bases align to TRBD2. This CDR3 comprises 13 residues. CDR1 is SQVTM, CDR2 ANQGSEA, per germline. V was pared by 4 bases and J by 10 bases, with 5 bases of the junction left unmatched. CDR3 sequence reads: CSVVLAGGWEQFF. The CDR3 DNA sequence: TGCAGCGTTGTACTAGCGGGAGGTTGGGAGCAGTTCTTC.

J is TRBJ2-3 and V is TRBV28; a weak D match, TRBD2 (6 bases). The CDR3 extends over 19 amino acids. The V gene's germline CDR1 is MDHEN and CDR2 SYDVKM. V lost 4 bases to trimming and J lost 4 bases, with 27 bases between them. The CDR3 nucleotides are TGTGCCAGCAGTTCCCCGCGAGGCGTCGGCGGGACCAGAGCAGATACGCAGTATTTT. Amino acids: CASSSPRGVGGTRADTQYF. Together with reference TRBV28 and TRBJ2-3, the CDR3 gives the full variable domain: DVKVTQSSRYLVKRTGEKVFLECVQDMDHENMFWYRQDPGLGLRLIYFSYDVKMKEKGDIPEGYSVSREKKERFSLILESASTNQTSMYLCASSSPRGVGGTRADTQYFGPGTRLTVL.

CDR3: CASSLALGEASKAFF. The CDR3 DNA reads TGTGCCAGCAGCTTAGCGCTAGGGGAGGCTTCCAAAGCTTTCTTT. The rearrangement joins TRBV7-9 to TRBJ1-1, with D perhaps matching TRBD1 (5 bases). This CDR3 is 15 amino acids long. Germline V gene lookup returns CDR1 SEHNR and CDR2 FQNEAQ (reference sequence). The V gene lost 0 bases and the J gene lost 9 bases, with 17 bases spanning the gap.

This chain joins TRBV10-3 and TRBJ2-7; D may match TRBD1 or TRBD2 (6 bases each). Trimming left V 8 bases short and J 6 bases short, with 23 bases between. Per the germline V gene, CDR1 is ENHRY and CDR2 is SYGVKD. The length of the CDR3 is 15 residues. In DNA, the CDR3 is TGTGCCATCTCTAGCTGGGGGGCGCAGTCCGTCGAGCAGTACTTC. Amino acids: CAISSWGAQSVEQYF.

This chain connects TRBV9 to TRBJ2-7; D may be TRBD1 or TRBD2 (5 bases each). Germline values: CDR1 SGDLS, CDR2 YYNGEE. This CDR3 has 15 residues. Trimming left V 2 bases short and J 0 bases short, with 12 bases between. DNA of the CDR3: TGTGCCAGCAGCGTCGGGACCCTTGGCTCCTACGAGCAGTACTTC. Encoded protein: CASSVGTLGSYEQYF.

The chain is built from TRBV6-1 and TRBJ2-7, with 8 bases aligning to TRBD2. CDR3 length equals 17 residues. CDR1 is MNHNS and CDR2 is SASEGT in the germline V gene. V gave up 0 bases and J gave up 3 bases; unmatched junction bases: 10. The CDR3 protein is CASSEARLGTRDYEQYF. The CDR3 nucleotides read TGTGCCAGCAGTGAAGCGCGGTTGGGGACTAGAGACTACGAGCAGTACTTC.

The chain employs TRBV28 and TRBJ2-5; 9 bases map to TRBD1. CDR3 length: 16 residues. Germline V gene data show CDR1 as MDHEN and CDR2 as SYDVKM. Losses at the gene ends were 6 bases for V and 5 bases for J; bases not matched to a gene: 13. CDR3 region: CASSFTQGAVAETQYF. CDR3 nucleotides: TGTGCCAGCAGCTTTACACAGGGGGCGGTTGCGGAGACCCAGTACTTC.

CDR3 sequence: CASSPAPSSYNEQFF. In nucleotides, the CDR3 is TGTGCCAGCAGTCCGGCGCCAAGCTCCTACAATGAGCAGTTCTTC. The V gene is TRBV28, the J gene TRBJ2-1; D gene uncertain. Germline V gene sequence: CDR1 MDHEN, CDR2 SYDVKM. The V end lost 5 bases, the J end lost 0 bases, and 11 bases lay between the germline ends. The CDR3 is made up of 15 amino acids.

CDR3: CASSDLPGSYNEQFF. The CDR3 DNA follows: TGTGCCAGCAGTGATCTACCGGGCTCCTACAATGAGCAGTTCTTC. This chain uses TRBV2 with TRBJ2-1; no definite D call. Trimming removed 3 bases from V and 0 bases from J, with 9 bases in between. The germline V gene encodes CDR1 SNHLY and CDR2 FYNNEI. This CDR3 is 15 amino acids long.

The genes are TRBV18 and TRBJ2-1, with TRBD1 matching 9 bases. The CDR3 is made up of 14 amino acids. Germline loops: CDR1 KGHSH, CDR2 LQKENI. V shed 0 bases and J 6 bases; nucleotides not matched to a gene: 0. The CDR3 nucleotides read TGTGCCAGCTCACCACCGGGACAGGGCAATGAGCAGTTCTTC. Translated, it gives CASSPPGQGNEQFF.

The chain carries TRBV7-3 and TRBJ2-3; TRBD2 matches at 7 bases. The CDR3 is 14 residues long. Germline V gene data show CDR1 as SGHTA and CDR2 as FQGTGA. V lost 4 bases to trimming and J lost 5 bases; unmatched junction nucleotides: 6. This chain's CDR3 is CASSSAGGGDTQYF. DNA for the CDR3: TGTGCCAGCAGCTCAGCGGGCGGGGGAGATACGCAGTATTTT.

V usage is TRBV9 and J usage is TRBJ2-5, with 7 bases aligning to TRBD2. This CDR3 has 14 amino acids. J lost 5 bases, V lost 0 bases, and 4 bases had no gene match. CDR1 SGDLS and CDR2 YYNGEE come from the germline V gene. The CDR3 is CASSVGGSEETQYF. In nucleotides, the CDR3 is TGTGCCAGCAGCGTAGGCGGGAGCGAGGAGACCCAGTACTTC.

This clone was found once. The rearrangement uses TRBV19 and TRBJ1-1; no clear D. V was shortened by 4 bases and J by 0 bases, with 15 bases between the two germline ends. Germline lookup yields CDR1 LNHDA and CDR2 SQIVND (reference sequence). The CDR3 sequence is 16 residues long. CDR3 DNA sequence: TGTGCCAGTAGTAGGCCCCCTTGGGGTCTGAACACTGAAGCTTTCTTT. Translated: CASSRPPWGLNTEAFF.

The chain couples TRBV11-2 to TRBJ2-5; 14 bases are shared with TRBD2. Germline CDR1 SGHAT, CDR2 FQNNGV. Germline trimming cut 5 bases from V and 1 base from J; bases unmatched to any gene: 6. This CDR3 is 17 amino acids long. The CDR3 here is CASSRLAGGISQETQYF. The CDR3 nucleotides are TGTGCCAGCAGCCGACTAGCGGGAGGGATATCCCAAGAGACCCAGTACTTC.

This clone was observed a handful of times. This chain links TRBV30 with TRBJ1-5; D is uncertain. Germline values: CDR1 GTSNPN, CDR2 SVGIG (reference sequence). The CDR3 runs 16 residues. V lost 1 base to trimming and J lost 4 bases, with 17 bases between them. The CDR3 DNA sequence: TGTGCCTGGAGTGGGGCCTCGGGGTTAATGAATCAGCCCCAGCATTTT. As protein: CAWSGASGLMNQPQHF.

V usage is TRBV27 and J usage is TRBJ2-3, with D possibly matching TRBD2 (6 bases). The CDR3 extends over 15 amino acids. CDR1 is MNHEY and CDR2 is SMNVEV in the germline V gene (reference sequence). V was pared by 7 bases and J by 0 bases, with 14 bases between. This CDR3 reads CASNLGLSSTDTQYF. The CDR3 nucleotides read TGTGCCAGCAACCTAGGACTATCTAGCACAGATACGCAGTATTTT.

The chain employs TRBV6-4 and TRBJ2-1; a weak D match, TRBD1 (5 bases). Looked up from germline, CDR1 is MRHNA and CDR2 is SNTAGT. CDR3 length: 14 residues. Deletions cut 0 bases from V and 12 bases from J, with 15 bases between. CDR3 sequence reads: CASSDSEQGSGQFF. For the CDR3, the DNA is TGTGCCAGCAGTGACTCGGAGCAGGGATCAGGGCAGTTCTTC.

The chain recombines TRBV6-6 with TRBJ1-2; D is uncertain. Germline V gene sequence: CDR1 MNHNY, CDR2 SVGAGI (reference sequence). The CDR3 length is 15 residues. Trimming removed 6 bases from V and 4 bases from J, with 18 bases in between. The CDR3 bases are TGTGCCAGCAGGGAAGATCGGGCCCGGGGCTATGGCTACACCTTC. It translates to CASREDRARGYGYTF.

The chain joins TRBV9 to TRBJ2-7; TRBD1 aligns across 8 bases. This CDR3 has 15 amino acids. The V gene end was trimmed by 2 bases and the J gene end by 0 bases; junction bases not matched to a gene: 4. Germline assignment: CDR1 SGDLS and CDR2 YYNGEE. The CDR3 region has the DNA TGTGCCAGCAGCGTCGGGGACAGGACCTCCTACGAGCAGTACTTC. It is translated as CASSVGDRTSYEQYF. The full variable domain, in which reference TRBV9 and TRBJ2-7 provide the parts outside the CDR3, is DSGVTQTPKHLITATGQRVTLRCSPRSGDLSVYWYQQSLDQGLQFLIQYYNGEERAKGNILERFSAQQFPDLHSELNLSSLELGDSALYFCASSVGDRTSYEQYFGPGTRLTVT.

Points on this clone: One end of the junction does not line up with germline, which may come from a read error. V gene TRBV7-7 combines with J gene TRBJ1-1; D unresolved. CDR3 length: 13 amino acids. Germline-derived CDR1 and CDR2 are SSHAT and FNYEAQ (reference sequence). The CDR3 sequence: CASSPSIYTEAFF. For the CDR3, the DNA is TGTGCTAGCAGTCCCTCGATTTACACTGAAGCTTTCTTT. Together with reference TRBV7-7 and TRBJ1-1, the CDR3 gives the full variable domain: GAGVSQSPRYKVTKRGQDVTLRCDPISSHATLYWYQQALGQGPEFLTYFNYEAQPDKSGLPSDRFSAERPEGSISTLTIQRTEQRDSAMYRCASSPSIYTEAFFGQGTRLTVV.

V usage is TRBV5-6 and J usage is TRBJ1-2, with a weak D call TRBD1 (5 bases). V shed 3 bases and J shed 4 bases, with 16 bases lying between them. Germline V gene sequence: CDR1 SGHDT, CDR2 YYEEEE. The CDR3 is 15 residues long. The CDR3 region has the DNA TGTGCCAGCAGCTCCGGGACCCTTGATTTCTATGGCTACACCTTC. As protein: CASSSGTLDFYGYTF.